One and the same sample provided the 3 T cell receptor beta chains below, sequenced in a study of blood T cell repertoires in COVID-19. Repertoires were generated with immunoSEQ multiplex PCR, while TCRdb's copy carries only in-frame clones and drops some. The table has roughly 54,000 clones, around nine tenths seen once; the top ten hold approximately 6%. Sequencing was performed on peripheral blood. The receptors originated from a woman aged 55-69 years with COVID-19, enrolled during active disease.

The V gene is TRBV10-1, the J gene TRBJ2-5; D perhaps matches TRBD2 (5 bases). V was pared by 8 bases and J by 5 bases, with 12 bases between. Germline CDR1 WNHNN, CDR2 SYGVQD (reference sequence). The CDR3 has 12 amino acids. CDR3 sequence reads: CASSRGEETQYF. The CDR3 DNA sequence: TGCGCCAGCTCCCGTGGGGAGGAGACCCAGTACTTC.

The gene calls are TRBV3-1 (or the pseudogene TRBV3-2) and TRBJ2-1, with D perhaps matching TRBD2 (5 bases). CDR3 length: 11 amino acids. Germline-derived CDR1 and CDR2 are LGHDT and YNNKEL (reference sequence). Trimming took off 4 bases at V and 15 bases at J, with 13 bases between the two ends. As DNA, the CDR3 is TGTGCCAGCAGCCCCGGGGTCGTTCGGTTCTTC. Translating it yields CASSPGVVRFF.

The rearrangement links TRBV5-8 to TRBJ2-5; D is unclear. The CDR3 runs to 11 residues. V lost 2 bases to trimming and J lost 6 bases, with 5 bases between them. Germline assignment: CDR1 SGHTS and CDR2 YDEGEE. The CDR3 spells CASSLLQTQYF. The DNA for the CDR3 is TGTGCCAGCAGCTTACTCCAGACCCAGTACTTC.